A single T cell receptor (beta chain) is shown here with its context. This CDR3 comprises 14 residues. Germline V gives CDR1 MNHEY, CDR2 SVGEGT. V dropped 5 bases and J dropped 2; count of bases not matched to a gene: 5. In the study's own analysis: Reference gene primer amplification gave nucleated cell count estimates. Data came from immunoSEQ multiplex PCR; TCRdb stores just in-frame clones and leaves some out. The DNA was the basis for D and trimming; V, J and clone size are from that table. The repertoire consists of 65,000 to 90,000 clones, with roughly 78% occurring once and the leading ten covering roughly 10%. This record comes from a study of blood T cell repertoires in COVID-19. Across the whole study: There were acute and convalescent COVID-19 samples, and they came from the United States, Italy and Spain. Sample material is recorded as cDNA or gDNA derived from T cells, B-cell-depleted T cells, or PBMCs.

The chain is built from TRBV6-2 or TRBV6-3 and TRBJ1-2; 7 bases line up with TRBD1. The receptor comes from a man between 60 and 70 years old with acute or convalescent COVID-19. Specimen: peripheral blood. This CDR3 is CASSRTGVNYGYTF. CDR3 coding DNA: TGTGCCAGCAGTCGGACAGGAGTAAACTATGGCTACACCTTC.